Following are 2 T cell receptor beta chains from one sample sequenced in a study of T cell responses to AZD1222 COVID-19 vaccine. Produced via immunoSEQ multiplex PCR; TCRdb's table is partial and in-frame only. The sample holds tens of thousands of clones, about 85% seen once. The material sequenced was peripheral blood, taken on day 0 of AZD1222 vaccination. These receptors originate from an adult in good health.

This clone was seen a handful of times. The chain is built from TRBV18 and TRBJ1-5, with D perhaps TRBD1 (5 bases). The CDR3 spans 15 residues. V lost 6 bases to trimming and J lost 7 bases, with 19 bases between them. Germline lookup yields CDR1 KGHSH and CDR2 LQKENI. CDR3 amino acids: CASSPFGTVGQPQHF. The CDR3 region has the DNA TGTGCCAGCTCTCCCTTCGGGACCGTGGGCCAGCCCCAGCATTTT.

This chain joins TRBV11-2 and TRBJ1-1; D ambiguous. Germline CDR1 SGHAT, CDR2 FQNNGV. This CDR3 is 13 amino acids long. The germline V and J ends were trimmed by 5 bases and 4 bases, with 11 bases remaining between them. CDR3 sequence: CASSPRFTTEAFF. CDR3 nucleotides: TGTGCCAGCAGCCCCCGATTTACCACTGAAGCTTTCTTT.